A single sample is the source of the 23 T cell receptor beta chains below, sequenced in a study of Graves' ophthalmopathy and Graves' hyperthyroidism. RNA transcripts yielded amplified TCR beta CDR3 regions. Second-round multiplex PCR followed a first-round RT-PCR using HTBI primers. TCRdb ran MiXCR on the multiplex PCR reads and lists one entry per CDR3 protein. The repertoire consists of tens of thousands of distinct CDR3 sequences, with less than 55% occurring once and the leading ten covering roughly 4.7%. The sample taken for sequencing was peripheral blood. Source of these receptors: an adult woman with Graves' ophthalmopathy.

This clonotype was detected many times. V is TRBV20-1 and J is TRBJ2-5, with a weak D call TRBD1 (6 bases). Germline CDR1 and CDR2: DFQATT and SNEGSKA (reference sequence). The V gene lost 5 bases and the J gene lost 1 base, with 8 bases spanning the gap. The CDR3 loop spans 12 amino acids. CDR3 in DNA: TGCAGTGCTTTCAGGGGCCAAGAGACCCAGTACTTC. Protein sequence: CSAFRGQETQYF.

The chain employs TRBV20-1 and TRBJ1-3; D might be TRBD1 (5 bases). The V end lost 3 bases, the J end lost 12 bases, and 12 bases lay between the germline ends. The germline gives CDR1 DFQATT, CDR2 SNEGSKA (reference sequence). The CDR3 runs 11 residues. The CDR3 loop is CSARVGVSIYF. Here the CDR3 DNA reads TGCAGTGCTAGGGTAGGGGTCAGCATATATTTT.

This clonotype has a count of ten or more. This rearrangement joins TRBV6-1 to TRBJ2-7; 9 bases map to TRBD1. V lost 4 bases to trimming and J lost 6 bases; unmatched junction nucleotides: 10. This CDR3 spans 15 amino acids. The V gene's germline CDR1 is MNHNS and CDR2 SASEGT. The CDR3 here is CASSATWDRVSEQYF. The CDR3 DNA follows: TGTGCCAGCAGTGCAACCTGGGACAGGGTCTCCGAGCAGTACTTC.

This chain connects TRBV28 to TRBJ2-5, with 14 bases fitting TRBD2. Germline CDR1 MDHEN, CDR2 SYDVKM. The CDR3 covers 16 residues. V lost 6 bases and J lost 11; bases outside the gene matches: 14. CDR3 nucleotide sequence: TGTGCCAGCAGCCCCGGGACTAGCGGGAGCACAGATACGCAGTACTTC. This encodes CASSPGTSGSTDTQYF.

Concerning this clonotype: The junction and the germline gene differ at one end; a read error may be behind it. This chain joins TRBV7-2 and TRBJ2-3; D ambiguous. Germline V gives CDR1 SGHTA, CDR2 FQGNSA. This CDR3 spans 15 amino acids. Here the CDR3 DNA reads TGTGCCAGCAGCTTGTCAGGAGTGAAGGCAGATACGCAGGATTTT. The encoded protein is CASSLSGVKADTQDF.

The CDR3 here is CASSSRTGAQQYF. For the CDR3, the DNA is TGTGCCAGCAGCTCAAGGACAGGGGCACAGCAGTACTTC. The chain couples TRBV7-2 to TRBJ2-7; 9 bases align to TRBD1. This CDR3 region has 13 residues. V was clipped by 4 bases and J by 8 bases; unmatched bases: 6. The germline V gene encodes CDR1 SGHTA and CDR2 FQGNSA.

In its sample, this clonotype was seen a few times. V is TRBV13 and J is TRBJ2-1, with a possible D match to TRBD2 (6 bases). The V end was cut by 6 bases, the J end by 6 bases, with 15 bases between. CDR1 is PRHDT and CDR2 is FYEKMQ in the germline V gene (reference sequence). CDR3 length equals 14 residues. CDR3 in amino acids: CASRTGVGLNEQFF. CDR3 coding DNA: TGTGCCAGCAGGACGGGGGTGGGCCTCAATGAGCAGTTCTTC.

In this sample, this clonotype turned up many times. This rearrangement joins TRBV6-2 or TRBV6-3 to TRBJ2-3; the D gene is possibly TRBD1 (7 bases). V was cut by 5 bases and J by 6 bases, with 15 bases left in between. Germline V gene lookup returns CDR1 MNHEY and CDR2 SVGEGT. CDR3 length equals 14 residues. The DNA of the CDR3 is TGTGCCAGCAGTGCCCGACTAGGGGGCGATACGCAGTATTTT. Protein product: CASSARLGGDTQYF.

This clonotype has at least ten counts. V gene TRBV20-1 combines with J gene TRBJ2-3; the D is unclear. CDR3 length: 11 residues. Trimming pared 5 bases from V and 6 bases from J, leaving 9 bases between. CDR1 is DFQATT and CDR2 is SNEGSKA in the germline V gene (reference sequence). This chain's CDR3 is CSAFSMDTQYF. The CDR3 coding sequence is TGCAGTGCTTTTTCGATGGATACGCAGTATTTT.

Turning to this clonotype: At one of its ends the junction is not consistent with the germline gene, which may arise from a read error. This chain connects TRBV5-6 to TRBJ2-3; no clear D gene. CDR3 length equals 14 residues. Germline V lookup: CDR1 SGHDT, CDR2 YYEEEE. CDR3: CAGSLDQRTDAQYF. The DNA for the CDR3 is TGTGCCGGCAGCTTGGACCAGCGCACAGATGCGCAGTATTTT. The whole variable domain, filled in from reference TRBV5-6 and TRBJ2-3, reads DAGVTQSPTHLIKTRGQQVTLRCSPKSGHDTVSWYQQALGQGPQFIFQYYEEEERQRGNFPDRFSGHQFPNYSSELNVNALLLGDSALYLCAGSLDQRTDAQYFGPGTRLTVL.

This clonotype was found many times. The CDR3 nucleotides read TGTGCCAGCAGCTTAGCAGGGGAAGGAAACACCATATATTTT. Translated: CASSLAGEGNTIYF. This chain uses TRBV7-9 with TRBJ1-3; D perhaps matches TRBD1 (5 bases). This CDR3 spans 14 amino acids. CDR1 SEHNR and CDR2 FQNEAQ come from the germline V gene (reference sequence). Trimming shortened V by 0 bases and J by 4 bases, and 7 bases separated the two germline ends.

The rearrangement links TRBV24-1 to TRBJ2-7; 11 nucleotides line up with TRBD2. The V and J ends lost 5 bases and 2 bases, in that order; junction bases with no gene match: 7. This CDR3 has 16 residues. Germline values: CDR1 KGHDR, CDR2 SFDVKD. The CDR3 DNA reads as TGTGCCACCAGTGGCCCGGGACTAGCGGATACCTACGAGCAGTACTTC. Translation: CATSGPGLADTYEQYF.

This chain joins TRBV28 and TRBJ2-4; the match to TRBD1 covers 7 bases. This CDR3 has 17 residues. The germline V gene has CDR1 MDHEN and CDR2 SYDVKM. V lost 8 bases to trimming and J lost 0 bases; unmatched junction nucleotides: 13. CDR3 DNA: TGTGCCAGCCATGACAGGGTAAAGGTGGAAGCCAAAAACATTCAGTACTTC. Translation gives CASHDRVKVEAKNIQYF.

On this clonotype itself: It is likely a read error, because the conserved phenylalanine at the end of the CDR3 is missing. The rearrangement links TRBV10-1 to TRBJ2-3; D remains unclear. This CDR3 is built from 12 residues. From germline, CDR1 is WNHNN and CDR2 SYGVQD (reference sequence). The V gene lost 4 bases and the J gene lost 2 bases, with 4 bases spanning the gap. In nucleotides, the CDR3 is TGCGCCAGCAGTGTAACCACAGATACGCAGTATCTT. Translated: CASSVTTDTQYL.

Points on this clonotype: At one of its ends the junction is not consistent with the germline gene, which may arise from a read error. This chain uses TRBV7-7 with TRBJ2-5; 7 nucleotides align to TRBD1. CDR1 and CDR2 from the germline V gene are SSHAT and FNYEAQ (reference sequence). This CDR3 region has 14 residues. The CDR3 loop is CASSPDRRTGTQYF. As DNA, the CDR3 is TGTGCTAGCAGCCCGGACAGAAGGACAGGTACGCAGTACTTC.

This clonotype appeared many times. The DNA of the CDR3 is TGTGCCAGCAGCCTCAGTGTGAGCCCCTACGGATCACCCCTCCACTTT. Translated: CASSLSVSPYGSPLHF. The chain recombines TRBV6-2 or TRBV6-3 with TRBJ1-6; D gene unclear. Trimming removed 6 bases at V and 10 bases at J, with 22 bases between. The CDR3 totals 16 residues. From germline, CDR1 is MNHEY and CDR2 SVGEGT.

CDR3 sequence reads: CASRSPSPTYGYTF. The CDR3 DNA is TGTGCCAGTAGATCACCCAGCCCAACCTATGGCTACACCTTC. The chain employs TRBV19 and TRBJ1-2; D ambiguous. Germline-derived CDR1 and CDR2 are LNHDA and SQIVND (reference sequence). CDR3 length equals 14 residues. With 6 bases removed from V and 4 bases from J, the gap between germline ends came to 15 bases.

The table lists this clonotype with many counts. The chain combines TRBV6-1 with TRBJ1-5; D gene ambiguous. The germline gives CDR1 MNHNS, CDR2 SASEGT. CDR3 length equals 13 residues. V dropped 2 bases and J dropped 11 bases, with 13 bases sitting between them. CDR3 sequence (DNA): TGTGCCAGCAGTGAACTTCAGGAGTCGACCCAGCATTTT. The encoded protein is CASSELQESTQHF.

Worth noting for this clonotype: The CDR3 ends on some other residue instead of the conserved phenylalanine or tryptophan, so this is likely a read error. No DNA is shown, since the ends of the CDR3 on it are uncertain; the CDR3 is the one TCRdb lists. The V and J genes are TRBV20-1 and TRBJ2-5; the tabulated D call, TRBD1, remains unverified against the DNA. Germline values: CDR1 DFQATT, CDR2 SNEGSKA (reference sequence). The length of the CDR3 is 17 amino acids, counting both ends. CDR3 region: CSALDGTAANYGYTFGS.

This clonotype was seen once. The V and J genes are TRBV9 and TRBJ2-3, with 9 nucleotides matching TRBD2. The CDR3 sequence is 16 residues long. After removal of 0 bases from V and 3 bases from J, the junction contained 5 bases not matched to a gene. Germline lookup yields CDR1 SGDLS and CDR2 YYNGEE. Here the CDR3 DNA reads TGTGCCAGCAGCGTAGGGGCGGGAGGGCCGACAGATACGCAGTATTTT. Translated: CASSVGAGGPTDTQYF.

In this sample, this clonotype turned up many times. The V gene is TRBV19, the J gene TRBJ2-7; possible D gene TRBD2, 6 bases. The V end lost 10 bases, the J end lost 3 bases, and 13 bases lay between the germline ends. CDR1 is LNHDA, CDR2 SQIVND, per germline (reference sequence). This CDR3 region has 12 residues. The CDR3 DNA sequence: TGTGCCACCCGGGACTCGAACTACGAGCAGTACTTC. This codes for CATRDSNYEQYF.

This clonotype came up once. The chain links TRBV25-1 to TRBJ2-7; 9 bases map to TRBD1. The CDR3 sequence is 14 residues long. The ends lost 7 bases at V and 2 bases at J; junction bases unmatched: 6. Germline CDR1 MGHDK, CDR2 SYGVNS. The CDR3 DNA reads TGTGCCAGCACGCCGGGACAGGGCCCCTACGAGCAGTACTTC. Translated, it gives CASTPGQGPYEQYF.

This clonotype was seen at least ten times. The chain links TRBV9 to TRBJ2-1; 12 bases are shared with TRBD2. The germline V gene has CDR1 SGDLS and CDR2 YYNGEE. Unmatched junction bases numbered 5, after V lost 0 bases and J lost 13 bases. This CDR3 is 14 amino acids long. In nucleotides, the CDR3 is TGTGCCAGCAGCGTAGGTGGACTAGCGGGGCACCAGTTCTTC. It yields the protein CASSVGGLAGHQFF.